Below, 14 T cell receptor beta chains from the same sample are listed, as sequenced in a study of monozygotic twins with inflammatory bowel disease. Reanalyzing the 5' RACE reads, TCRdb keeps one entry per CDR3 protein, without DNA. Listed are under 150,000 distinct CDR3 sequences; about 2.6% falls within the top ten. Sample: blood. Receptor source: a human donor with ulcerative colitis or Crohn's disease, or a healthy co-twin of an affected twin (not recorded which).

The rearrangement uses TRBV2 and TRBJ1-1; with no DNA, the TCRdb D assignment of TRBD1 cannot be verified. The CDR3 is made up of 15 amino acids. Germline loops: CDR1 SNHLY, CDR2 FYNNEI. The CDR3 sequence is CASSEETGKWTEAFF.

V and J are TRBV5-1 and TRBJ1-2; TCRdb's assignment of TRBD1 cannot be checked, as there is no DNA. The CDR3 has 15 residues. In germline, CDR1 is SGHRS, CDR2 YFSETQ. The CDR3 reads CASSSTQGGTYGYTF.

V and J are TRBV7-3 and TRBJ1-5; TCRdb outputs TRBD1, but without DNA this stays unchecked. In germline, CDR1 is SGHTA, CDR2 FQGTGA. The CDR3 sequence is 15 residues long. The CDR3 sequence is CASSPPGQVISPQHF.

The chain has TRBV5-1 and TRBJ1-4; TCRdb picks TRBD1, but there is no DNA to check that call. Looked up from germline, CDR1 is SGHRS and CDR2 is YFSETQ. The CDR3 runs to 16 residues. The CDR3 here is CASSTGTGATNEKLFF.

The chain joins TRBV5-1 to TRBJ2-7; without DNA, the TCRdb call of TRBD1 cannot be checked. The germline gives CDR1 SGHRS, CDR2 YFSETQ. The CDR3 is 12 amino acids. CDR3 sequence reads: CASRRDRDEQYF.

V and J are TRBV11-2 and TRBJ2-3; TCRdb selects TRBD2, and the lack of DNA leaves this call unchecked. Germline CDR1 and CDR2: SGHAT and FQNNGV. This CDR3 has 16 residues. This CDR3 is CASSYLAGGSTDTQYF. Based on the CDR3 plus reference TRBV11-2 and TRBJ2-3, the full variable domain is EAGVAQSPRYKIIEKRQSVAFWCNPISGHATLYWYQQILGQGPKLLIQFQNNGVVDDSQLPKDRFSAERLKGVDSTLKIQPAKLEDSAVYLCASSYLAGGSTDTQYFGPGTRLTVL.

The J gene is TRBJ2-1, the V gene TRBV11-2; lacking DNA, the TRBD2 call made by TCRdb goes unchecked. The CDR3 is 16 residues long. Germline V gene data show CDR1 as SGHAT and CDR2 as FQNNGV. The CDR3 is CASSRTPGGGMDEQFF.

The chain is built from TRBV4-2 and TRBJ2-3; TCRdb selects TRBD2, and the lack of DNA leaves this call unchecked. The CDR3 loop spans 16 amino acids. CDR1 is LGHNA and CDR2 is YNFKEQ in the germline V gene. CDR3 sequence reads: CASSPSLSVSTDTQYF.

The chain combines TRBV28 with TRBJ2-7. Germline CDR1 and CDR2: MDHEN and SYDVKM. CDR3 length equals 14 residues. The CDR3: CASSLADFSYEQYF.

This chain connects TRBV5-1 to TRBJ1-6. This CDR3 contains 17 residues. CDR1 is SGHRS and CDR2 is YFSETQ in the germline V gene. CDR3 region: CASSRMTARVGYSPLHF. The complete variable domain, with remaining parts taken from reference TRBV5-1 and TRBJ1-6, reads KAGVTQTPRYLIKTRGQQVTLSCSPISGHRSVSWYQQTPGQGLQFLFEYFSETQRNKGNFPGRFSGRQFSNSRSEMNVSTLELGDSALYLCASSRMTARVGYSPLHFGNGTRLTVT.

This chain uses TRBV5-1 with TRBJ1-6. The CDR3 totals 15 residues. The germline V gene has CDR1 SGHRS and CDR2 YFSETQ. CDR3 protein: CASSSLPDYNSPLHF.

V and J are TRBV6-2 or TRBV6-3 and TRBJ2-7; the D gene TCRdb calls, TRBD1, cannot be checked with no DNA. CDR1 and CDR2 (germline): MNHEY, SVGEGT. The CDR3 length is 16 residues. The chain's CDR3 is CASRTPIPGSSYEQYF.

The chain is built from TRBV5-1 and TRBJ2-1; there is no DNA to check the TCRdb D call of TRBD2. The V gene's germline CDR1 is SGHRS and CDR2 YFSETQ. The CDR3 length is 15 residues. The CDR3 reads CASSIGLLKDNEQFF. The variable domain in full, with the rest retrieved from reference TRBV5-1 and TRBJ2-1, is KAGVTQTPRYLIKTRGQQVTLSCSPISGHRSVSWYQQTPGQGLQFLFEYFSETQRNKGNFPGRFSGRQFSNSRSEMNVSTLELGDSALYLCASSIGLLKDNEQFFGPGTRLTVL.

The CDR3 spells CSARLGAGQETQYF. This chain uses TRBV20-1 with TRBJ2-5; the TCRdb call, TRBD1, lacks DNA for checking. CDR3 length: 14 residues. Germline loops: CDR1 DFQATT, CDR2 SNEGSKA (reference sequence).